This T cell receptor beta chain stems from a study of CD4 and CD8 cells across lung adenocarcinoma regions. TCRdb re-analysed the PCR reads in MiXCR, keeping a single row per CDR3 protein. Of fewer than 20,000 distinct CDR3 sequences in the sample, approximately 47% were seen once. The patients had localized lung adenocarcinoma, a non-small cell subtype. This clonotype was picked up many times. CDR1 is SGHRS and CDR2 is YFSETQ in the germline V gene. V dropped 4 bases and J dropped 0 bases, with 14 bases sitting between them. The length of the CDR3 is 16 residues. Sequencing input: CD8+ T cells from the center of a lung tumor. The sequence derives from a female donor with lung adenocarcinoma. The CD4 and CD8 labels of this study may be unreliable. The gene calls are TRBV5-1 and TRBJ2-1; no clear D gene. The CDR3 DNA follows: TGCGCCAGCAGCCGGACGGGCCTGTCCTCCTACAATGAGCAGTTCTTC. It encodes CASSRTGLSSYNEQFF.